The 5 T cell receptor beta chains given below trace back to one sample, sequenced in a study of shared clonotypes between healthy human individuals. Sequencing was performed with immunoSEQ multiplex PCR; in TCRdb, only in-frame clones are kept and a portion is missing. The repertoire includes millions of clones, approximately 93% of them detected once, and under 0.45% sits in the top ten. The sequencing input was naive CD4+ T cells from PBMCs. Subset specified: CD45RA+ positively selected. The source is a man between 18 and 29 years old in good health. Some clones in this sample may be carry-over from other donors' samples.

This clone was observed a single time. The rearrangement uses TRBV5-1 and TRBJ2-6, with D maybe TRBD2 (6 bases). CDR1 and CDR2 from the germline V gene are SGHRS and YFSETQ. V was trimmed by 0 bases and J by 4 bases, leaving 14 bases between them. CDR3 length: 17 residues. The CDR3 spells CASSLGYGGTGANVLTF. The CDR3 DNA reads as TGCGCCAGCAGCTTGGGGTATGGGGGGACCGGGGCCAACGTCCTGACTTTC.

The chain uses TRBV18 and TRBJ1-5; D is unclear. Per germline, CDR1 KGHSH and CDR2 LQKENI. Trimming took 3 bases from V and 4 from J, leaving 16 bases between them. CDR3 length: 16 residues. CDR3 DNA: TGTGCCAGCTCACCCGATAAAGGGCAGGAAAATCAGCCCCAGCATTTT. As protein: CASSPDKGQENQPQHF. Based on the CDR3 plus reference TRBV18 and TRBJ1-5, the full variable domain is NAGVMQNPRHLVRRRGQEARLRCSPMKGHSHVYWYRQLPEEGLKFMVYLQKENIIDESGMPKERFSAEFPKEGPSILRIQQVVRGDSAAYFCASSPDKGQENQPQHFGDGTRLSIL.

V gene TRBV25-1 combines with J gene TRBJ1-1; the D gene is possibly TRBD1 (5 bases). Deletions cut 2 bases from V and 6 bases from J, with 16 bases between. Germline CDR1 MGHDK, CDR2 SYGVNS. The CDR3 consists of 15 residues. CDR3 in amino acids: CASSERGQGGAEAFF. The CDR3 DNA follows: TGTGCCAGCAGTGAACGAGGGCAGGGTGGCGCTGAAGCTTTCTTT.

CDR3 nucleotide sequence: TGTGCCAGCAGACTACTAGCGGGAGTTGAGAATGAGCAGTTCTTC. It is translated as CASRLLAGVENEQFF. The V and J genes are TRBV6-1 and TRBJ2-1, with 11 bases that match TRBD2. The CDR3 spans 15 residues. Germline assignment: CDR1 MNHNS and CDR2 SASEGT. V was clipped by 6 bases and J by 7 bases; unmatched bases: 8.

CDR3 DNA: TGTGCTATCGATGGGGAGACAGGGGGATTTGAGGAGCAGTACTTC. Translation gives CAIDGETGGFEEQYF. The chain couples TRBV28 to TRBJ2-7; 9 bases are a match to TRBD1. The CDR3 extends over 15 amino acids. CDR1 is MDHEN and CDR2 is SYDVKM in the germline V gene.